This record covers a single TCR beta chain. The target antigen is unknown. The sample originates from a study of tissue T cells after allogeneic stem cell transplantation. Study findings and constraints: Which tissue TCRs were alloreactive or antigen-specific was not determined. Some clones might be persisting host cells. Anatomically similar tissues had similar TCR repertoires within each patient. Shared clones across patients were few; motif clustering revealed tissue-specific shared signatures.

Some clones are missing from TCRdb's copy, which holds only in-frame ones; the method was immunoSEQ multiplex PCR. Counted here are roughly 30,000 clones, roughly 85% occurring once; the ten biggest clones make up over 3%. Per the germline V gene, CDR1 is GTSNPN and CDR2 is SVGIG (reference sequence). Trimming removed 0 bases from V and 2 bases from J; junction bases left unmatched: 5. This CDR3 region has 15 residues. This specimen consisted of blood, obtained before transplantation. The chain recombines TRBV30 with TRBJ2-5; 8 bases are shared with TRBD2. This receptor was taken from a woman between 18 and 50 years old who later had graft-versus-host disease after an allogeneic stem cell transplant. The CDR3 nucleotides read TGTGCCTGGAGTGTAAATAGCGGGGCTCAAGAGACCCAGTACTTC. Translating it yields CAWSVNSGAQETQYF.